The source of this T cell receptor (beta chain) is a study of CD8+CD57+ T cells in acquired aplastic anemia. The wider study: The DNA of sorted CD4+ and CD8+ cells averaged 3.2 ug.

Study results and caveats: Approximately 30 CD8+ CDR3 sequences were shared between patients and controls.

This clonotype was seen a handful of times. Antigen specificity is unknown. Individuals selected for sequencing had exhibited CD8+CD57+ cell expansion on flow cytometry. With no exception, the patients had severe acquired aplastic anemia. At blood sampling, none of the patients had yet received therapy. The template for TCR beta VDJ and CDR3 sequence profiling was genomic DNA. TCRdb re-called the reads with MiXCR, one entry per CDR3 protein. The sample has 200,000 or so distinct CDR3 sequences; just under 50% are singletons. Germline loops: CDR1 LNHNV, CDR2 YYDKDF (reference sequence). The CDR3 is made up of 12 amino acids. V was clipped by 6 bases and J by 3 bases, with 8 bases between them.

The TCR sequence derives from a human donor with aplastic anemia. The sequenced sample consisted of sorted CD4+, CD8+, or CD8+CD57+ T cells (not recorded which) from PBMCs. The chain joins TRBV15 to TRBJ1-2; D is uncertain. The CDR3 region has the DNA TGTGCCACCAGTAACCAGGACTATGGCTACACCTTC. Protein sequence: CATSNQDYGYTF.